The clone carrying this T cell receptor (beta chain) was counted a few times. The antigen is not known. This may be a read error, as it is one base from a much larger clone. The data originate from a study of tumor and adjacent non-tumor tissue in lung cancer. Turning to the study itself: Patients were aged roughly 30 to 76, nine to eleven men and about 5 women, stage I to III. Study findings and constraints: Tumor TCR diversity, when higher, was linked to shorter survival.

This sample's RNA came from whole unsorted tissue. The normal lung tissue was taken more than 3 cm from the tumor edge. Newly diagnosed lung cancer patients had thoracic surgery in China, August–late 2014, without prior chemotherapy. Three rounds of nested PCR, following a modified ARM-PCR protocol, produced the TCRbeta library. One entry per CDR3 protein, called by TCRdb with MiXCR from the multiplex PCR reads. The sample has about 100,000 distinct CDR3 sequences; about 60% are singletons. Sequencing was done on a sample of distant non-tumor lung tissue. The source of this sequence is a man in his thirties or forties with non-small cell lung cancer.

In nucleotides, the CDR3 is TGCAGTGCTGATACACGGGGCGCATACTCCTACGAGCAGTACTTC. This codes for CSADTRGAYSYEQYF. The chain employs TRBV20-1 and TRBJ2-7, with D perhaps assigned TRBD1 or TRBD2 (5 bases each). The CDR3 contains 15 residues. Germline V gene sequence: CDR1 DFQATT, CDR2 SNEGSKA (reference sequence). V was clipped by 5 bases and J by 0 bases, with 17 bases between them.